These T cell receptor beta chains were read from a single sample in a study of blood T cell repertoires in COVID-19. The method was immunoSEQ multiplex PCR; TCRdb's version includes in-frame clones alone and lacks a portion of them. The data contain 250,000 to 300,000 clones, around 89% of them singletons. Source material: peripheral blood. Receptors were obtained from a woman in her 30s who had recovered from COVID-19. Both conserved end residues are part of each CDR3. A D gene is named only where the DNA matches it firmly. Part of the rows lack a size; the others show once, few, many or a class for expanded clones.

clone_size: -; j_call: TRBJ1-1; v_call: TRBV19; d_call: -; cdr3_aa: CASRGEVLNTEAFF; cdr3_nt: TGTGCCAGTAGGGGTGAGGTTCTGAACACTGAAGCTTTCTTT
clone_size: -; j_call: TRBJ2-1; v_call: TRBV13; d_call: TRBD1; cdr3_aa: CASSLMTGGTYNEQFF; cdr3_nt: TGTGCCAGCAGCTTAATGACAGGGGGGACCTACAATGAGCAGTTCTTC
clone_size: -; j_call: TRBJ2-5; v_call: TRBV5-1; d_call: TRBD2; cdr3_aa: CASSSQTSVQTQYF; cdr3_nt: TGCGCCAGCAGCTCGCAGACTAGCGTGCAGACCCAGTACTTC
clone_size: once; j_call: TRBJ1-5; v_call: TRBV24-1; d_call: -; cdr3_aa: CATSGRGNQPQHF; cdr3_nt: TGTGCCACCAGTGGTCGGGGAAATCAGCCCCAGCATTTT
clone_size: -; j_call: TRBJ2-7; v_call: TRBV19; d_call: TRBD1; cdr3_aa: CASTGTATYEQYF; cdr3_nt: TGTGCCAGTACCGGGACAGCTACCTACGAGCAGTACTTC
clone_size: -; j_call: TRBJ1-2; v_call: TRBV29-1; d_call: -; cdr3_aa: CSVPGSYGYTF; cdr3_nt: TGCAGCGTACCGGGGAGCTATGGCTACACCTTC
clone_size: many; j_call: TRBJ1-3; v_call: TRBV11-2; d_call: -; cdr3_aa: CASSRVRGRGNTIYF; cdr3_nt: TGTGCCAGCAGCCGTGTTCGCGGGAGAGGAAACACCATATATTTT
clone_size: -; j_call: TRBJ2-1; v_call: TRBV2; d_call: TRBD1; cdr3_aa: CASTKNRQGTYNEQFF; cdr3_nt: TGTGCCAGCACTAAAAACCGACAGGGGACCTACAATGAGCAGTTCTTC
clone_size: few; j_call: TRBJ1-6; v_call: TRBV7-3; d_call: -; cdr3_aa: CASSLGGRNSPLHF; cdr3_nt: TGTGCCAGCAGCTTAGGGGGCCGTAATTCACCCCTCCACTTT
clone_size: -; j_call: TRBJ2-3; v_call: TRBV9; d_call: TRBD2; cdr3_aa: CASSYSTSGAYTDTQYF; cdr3_nt: TGTGCCAGCAGCTACTCAACTAGCGGGGCTTACACAGATACGCAGTATTTT
clone_size: -; j_call: TRBJ1-2; v_call: TRBV10-3; d_call: -; cdr3_aa: CAISESGNGYTF; cdr3_nt: TGTGCCATCAGTGAGTCGGGCAATGGCTACACCTTC
clone_size: -; j_call: TRBJ2-5; v_call: TRBV5-1; d_call: -; cdr3_aa: CASSLGALQETQYF; cdr3_nt: TGCGCCAGCAGCTTGGGGGCCCTCCAAGAGACCCAGTACTTC
clone_size: -; j_call: TRBJ1-6; v_call: TRBV30; d_call: -; cdr3_aa: CAWSPGVFNNSPLHF; cdr3_nt: TGTGCCTGGAGTCCGGGGGTATTTAATAATTCACCCCTCCACTTT
clone_size: few; j_call: TRBJ2-7; v_call: TRBV4-3; d_call: -; cdr3_aa: CASSQGQVSYEQYF; cdr3_nt: TGCGCCAGCAGCCAAGGACAGGTCTCCTACGAGCAGTACTTC
clone_size: -; j_call: TRBJ2-5; v_call: TRBV5-1; d_call: -; cdr3_aa: CASSLGQEEETQYF; cdr3_nt: TGCGCCAGCAGCTTGGGGCAGGAAGAGGAGACCCAGTACTTC
clone_size: once; j_call: TRBJ2-6; v_call: TRBV11-2; d_call: TRBD1; cdr3_aa: CASSWDRDRDFSGANVLTF; cdr3_nt: TGTGCCAGCAGCTGGGATAGGGACAGAGATTTCTCTGGGGCCAACGTCCTGACTTTC
clone_size: -; j_call: TRBJ1-4; v_call: TRBV23-1; d_call: -; cdr3_aa: CASSHRDRRNEKLFF; cdr3_nt: TGCGCCAGCAGTCATCGCGACAGGAGGAATGAAAAACTGTTTTTT
clone_size: -; j_call: TRBJ1-1; v_call: TRBV4-1; d_call: -; cdr3_aa: CASNADRRNTEAFF; cdr3_nt: TGCGCCAGCAACGCAGACAGGAGGAACACTGAAGCTTTCTTT
clone_size: -; j_call: TRBJ1-6; v_call: TRBV3-1/TRBV3-2; d_call: TRBD1; cdr3_aa: CASSQEGTANSSPLHF; cdr3_nt: TGTGCCAGCAGCCAAGAAGGGACAGCGAACAGTTCACCCCTCCACTTT
clone_size: once; j_call: TRBJ1-5; v_call: TRBV28; d_call: -; cdr3_aa: CASRKSAGRDSNQPQHF; cdr3_nt: TGTGCCAGCAGGAAGTCGGCAGGGAGGGATAGCAATCAGCCCCAGCATTTT
clone_size: -; j_call: TRBJ1-1; v_call: TRBV6-6; d_call: -; cdr3_aa: CASRMANTEAFF; cdr3_nt: TGTGCCAGCAGGATGGCGAACACTGAAGCTTTCTTT
clone_size: -; j_call: TRBJ1-4; v_call: TRBV2; d_call: TRBD1; cdr3_aa: CASRSGTGGEKLFF; cdr3_nt: TGTGCCAGCAGGTCCGGGACAGGGGGTGAAAAACTGTTTTTT
clone_size: -; j_call: TRBJ2-7; v_call: TRBV4-1; d_call: -; cdr3_aa: CASSQDLASYEQYF; cdr3_nt: TGCGCCAGCAGCCAAGATTTGGCCAGTTACGAGCAGTACTTC
clone_size: -; j_call: TRBJ2-3; v_call: TRBV7-2; d_call: -; cdr3_aa: CASSLRALNSTDTQYF; cdr3_nt: TGTGCCAGCAGCCTCAGGGCCTTGAACAGCACAGATACGCAGTATTTT
clone_size: -; j_call: TRBJ1-3; v_call: TRBV4-3; d_call: -; cdr3_aa: CASSQGGVLGNTIYF; cdr3_nt: TGCGCCAGCAGCCAGGGGGGGGTTTTAGGAAACACCATATATTTT
clone_size: -; j_call: TRBJ2-3; v_call: TRBV28; d_call: TRBD1; cdr3_aa: CASTSIGTESTDTQYF; cdr3_nt: TGTGCCAGCACCTCTATTGGGACAGAGAGCACAGATACGCAGTATTTT
clone_size: -; j_call: TRBJ1-2; v_call: TRBV19; d_call: TRBD1; cdr3_aa: CASSMGQGYGYTF; cdr3_nt: TGTGCCAGTAGTATGGGACAGGGGTATGGCTACACCTTC
clone_size: -; j_call: TRBJ1-3; v_call: TRBV7-2; d_call: -; cdr3_aa: CASSLADGVGSGNTIYF; cdr3_nt: TGTGCCAGCAGCTTAGCAGATGGAGTGGGCTCTGGAAACACCATATATTTT
clone_size: -; j_call: TRBJ1-1; v_call: TRBV28; d_call: TRBD1; cdr3_aa: CASSPPDRGGVFF; cdr3_nt: TGTGCCAGCAGTCCACCAGACAGGGGTGGGGTTTTCTTT
clone_size: -; j_call: TRBJ1-2; v_call: TRBV27; d_call: -; cdr3_aa: CASMKWPSNYGYTF; cdr3_nt: TGTGCCAGCATGAAGTGGCCCTCTAACTATGGCTACACCTTC
clone_size: -; j_call: TRBJ1-2; v_call: TRBV19; d_call: -; cdr3_aa: CASTRQGYGYTF; cdr3_nt: TGTGCCAGTACGCGCCAGGGCTATGGCTACACCTTC
clone_size: -; j_call: TRBJ1-5; v_call: TRBV19; d_call: TRBD1; cdr3_aa: CASHHRGRDQPQHF; cdr3_nt: TGTGCCAGTCACCACAGGGGGCGCGATCAGCCCCAGCATTTT